These 16 T cell receptor beta chains originate from one sample sequenced in a study of blood T cells in healthy people across ages. With a J-beta primer mix and a sample-barcoded 5' primer, a second PCR ran about 6 to 11 cycles. TCRdb re-derived calls from the 5' RACE reads in MiXCR, one entry per CDR3 protein. Altogether around 780,000 distinct CDR3 sequences are present, roughly three fifths being singletons, with the ten largest covering under 30%. The material sequenced was blood. The receptor set was obtained from a man in his forties or fifties in good health.

This clonotype was counted a single time. A read error may account for a junction end that differs from germline. CDR3 protein: CASSLQGMDNYGCTF. The CDR3, as DNA: TGTGCCAGCAGCCTCCAGGGTATGGATAACTATGGCTGCACCTTC. The chain links TRBV7-2 to TRBJ1-2, with D perhaps matching TRBD1 (5 bases). Germline-derived CDR1 and CDR2 are SGHTA and FQGNSA. The CDR3 spans 15 residues.

The chain combines TRBV20-1 with TRBJ2-3, with TRBD1 as a possible D gene (8 bases). The V and J ends lost 6 bases and 4 bases respectively, with 17 bases between them. The CDR3 has 14 amino acids. CDR1 and CDR2 (germline): DFQATT, SNEGSKA (reference sequence). CDR3 sequence: CSAPTGGVADTQYF. CDR3 in DNA: TGCAGTGCCCCAACAGGGGGGGTAGCAGATACGCAGTATTTT.

Here the CDR3 reads CSASNSKSSSYEQYF. For the CDR3, the DNA is TGCAGTGCTAGTAACTCCAAATCCTCCTCCTACGAGCAGTACTTC. This chain uses TRBV20-1 with TRBJ2-7; no reliable D call. CDR1 is DFQATT and CDR2 is SNEGSKA in the germline V gene (reference sequence). CDR3 length: 15 amino acids. V was pared by 3 bases and J by 0 bases, with 15 bases between.

This clonotype has more than one count but fewer than ten. The chain links TRBV3-1 to TRBJ2-7; 7 nucleotides line up with TRBD1. CDR3 length: 18 amino acids. CDR1 and CDR2 (germline): LGHDT, YNNKEL (reference sequence). The V and J ends lost 3 bases and 6 bases, in that order; junction bases with no gene match: 20. The DNA of the CDR3 is TGTGCCAGCAGCCATGGACAATCGAGGGGGCTTGTTCCTGGCGAGCAGTACTTC. Amino acid sequence: CASSHGQSRGLVPGEQYF.

This clonotype was seen a handful of times. The rearrangement joins TRBV7-9 to TRBJ2-6; D may correspond to TRBD1 or TRBD2 (5 bases each). V was cut by 5 bases and J by 0 bases, with 14 bases left in between. Germline loops: CDR1 SEHNR, CDR2 FQNEAQ (reference sequence). This CDR3 comprises 17 residues. The CDR3 protein is CASSHRDGNSGANVLTF. The CDR3 nucleotides are TGTGCCAGCAGCCACCGGGACGGCAACTCTGGGGCCAACGTCCTGACTTTC.

Ten or more counts support this clonotype. DNA for the CDR3: TGTGCCACCAGTGATTTGGCGACAGATACGCAGTATTTT. It is translated as CATSDLATDTQYF. J is TRBJ2-3 and V is TRBV24-1; D gene unclear. V lost 0 bases and J 3 bases, leaving 3 bases between the germline ends. Germline loops: CDR1 KGHDR, CDR2 SFDVKD. The CDR3 length is 13 residues.

The CDR3 is CASSDPAGGWSEQFF. As DNA, the CDR3 is TGTGCCAGCAGTGATCCCGCGGGAGGTTGGAGTGAGCAGTTCTTC. The chain combines TRBV25-1 with TRBJ2-1, with TRBD2 matching 8 bases. CDR1 is MGHDK, CDR2 SYGVNS, per germline. This CDR3 has 15 amino acids. J was trimmed by 9 bases and V by 3 bases; bases with no gene match: 10.

The chain recombines TRBV6-1 with TRBJ1-4; D remains unclear. The CDR3 length is 14 residues. V was clipped by 10 bases and J by 7 bases, with 19 bases between them. CDR1 is MNHNS and CDR2 is SASEGT in the germline V gene. CDR3 nucleotide sequence: TGTGCCACGGCAACGGGGAGGTTGAGTGAAAAACTGTTTTTT. It yields the protein CATATGRLSEKLFF.

The chain couples TRBV7-2 to TRBJ2-1; TRBD1 is a possible D gene (7 bases). Germline assignment: CDR1 SGHTA and CDR2 FQGNSA. The CDR3 consists of 14 residues. With 5 bases removed from V and 10 bases from J, the gap between germline ends came to 18 bases. CDR3 bases: TGTGCCAGCAGCGATCAAAAGGGGGCGGGAGAGCAGTTCTTC. It translates to CASSDQKGAGEQFF.

The V and J genes are TRBV7-8 and TRBJ2-7, with 10 bases matching TRBD1. The CDR3 totals 15 residues. From germline, CDR1 is SGHVS and CDR2 FQNEAQ. Unmatched junction bases numbered 7, after V lost 6 bases and J lost 2 bases. The CDR3 DNA is TGTGCCAGCAGATCACCGGGACAGGGGCCCTACGAGCAGTACTTC. Translation: CASRSPGQGPYEQYF.

There are a few counts of this clonotype. The rearrangement uses TRBV4-1 and TRBJ1-2, with a tentative D call TRBD1 (5 bases). The CDR3 spans 14 residues. Germline V gene sequence: CDR1 MGHRA, CDR2 YSYEKL. The V gene lost 1 base and the J gene lost 8 bases, with 14 bases spanning the gap. The CDR3 sequence is CASSQVLQALGYTF. The CDR3 DNA reads as TGCGCCAGCAGCCAAGTCCTACAGGCCCTAGGCTACACCTTC.

CDR3 sequence reads: CASSLSLVTETQYF. The CDR3 DNA follows: TGTGCCAGCAGCTTATCACTAGTGACGGAGACCCAGTACTTC. The chain has TRBV7-8 and TRBJ2-5; TRBD2 is a possible D gene (5 bases). Germline CDR1 SGHVS, CDR2 FQNEAQ. V was pared by 2 bases and J by 5 bases, with 12 bases between. The CDR3 consists of 14 residues.

The V call is TRBV7-9, the J call TRBJ1-1, with a possible D match to TRBD1 (5 bases). The CDR3 loop spans 15 amino acids. Germline V gives CDR1 SEHNR, CDR2 FQNEAQ (reference sequence). The V end lost 5 bases, the J end lost 3 bases, and 16 bases lay between the germline ends. As DNA, the CDR3 is TGTGCCAGCAGCCCCGGGGGTGTTAGTGACACTGAAGCTTTCTTT. It yields the protein CASSPGGVSDTEAFF.

The chain is built from TRBV24-1 and TRBJ2-1, with 7 bases fitting TRBD1. Per the germline V gene, CDR1 is KGHDR and CDR2 is SFDVKD. Trimming at V came to 2 bases and at J to 7 bases, leaving 13 bases not matched to a gene. The CDR3 covers 17 residues. The CDR3 here is CATSDSDKIGGANEQFF. The CDR3 DNA reads TGTGCCACCAGTGATTCCGATAAAATAGGGGGCGCAAATGAGCAGTTCTTC.

The gene calls are TRBV2 and TRBJ1-5; D ambiguous. In germline, CDR1 is SNHLY, CDR2 FYNNEI. The V end lost 11 bases, the J end lost 7 bases, and 18 bases lay between the germline ends. CDR3 length equals 13 residues. The CDR3 reads CASRPGPGQPQHF. The CDR3 DNA follows: TGTGCCTCTCGTCCGGGCCCAGGCCAGCCCCAGCATTTT.

The chain carries TRBV11-2 and TRBJ2-5, with TRBD2 identical over 14 bases. The CDR3 spans 17 residues. Germline V CDR1 and CDR2: SGHAT, FQNNGV. J gave up 1 base and V 5 bases, and 6 bases lay outside the gene matches. Here the CDR3 DNA reads TGTGCCAGCAGCCCAGGGACTAGCGGGGGTATCCAAGAGACCCAGTACTTC. It yields the protein CASSPGTSGGIQETQYF.